This is a list of T cell receptor beta chains from one sample in a study of patients and donors after allogeneic stem cell transplantation. One entry per CDR3 protein results from TCRdb running MiXCR on the RT-PCR reads. The sample lists over 150,000 distinct CDR3 sequences; around 30% were seen once. Source material: blood, either unsorted or a sorted T cell fraction (not recorded which). The receptors originated from a human donor who was either an allogeneic HSCT recipient or a stem cell or donor lymphocyte infusion donor (not recorded which). It is not recorded whose cells these are; they may come from a transplant donor. Each CDR3 is given with its conserved first and last residue. A D gene is named only where the DNA matches it firmly. Some rows mark clone size as missing; the rest say once, few, many or name a class of expanded clone.

size	D	V	length	J	DNA	CDR3
.	TRBD1	TRBV20-1	13	TRBJ2-5	TGCAGTGTTCGGACAGGGCTGAGGGAGACCCAGTACTTC	CSVRTGLRETQYF
.	.	TRBV6-2/TRBV6-3	14	TRBJ2-7	TGTGCCAGCAGTTTTTCAGGGAGCTCCTACGAGCAGTACTTC	CASSFSGSSYEQYF
many	.	TRBV5-1	13	TRBJ1-4	TGCGCCAGCAGCTTTTGGCCGGCCGAAAAACTGTTTTTT	CASSFWPAEKLFF
.	.	TRBV4-3	16	TRBJ2-1	TGCGCCAGCAGCTCCTCCCCCCTAGCGCTTAGCAATGAGCAGTTCTTC	CASSSSPLALSNEQFF
.	TRBD1	TRBV6-2/TRBV6-3	16	TRBJ2-7	TGTGCCAGCAGTTTAACACCGGGACAGAACTACTACGAGCAGTACTTC	CASSLTPGQNYYEQYF
.	.	TRBV12-3/TRBV12-4	16	TRBJ2-7	TGTGCCAGCAGTTCCGACCTGGGAACGGCCTCCTACGAGCAGTACTTC	CASSSDLGTASYEQYF
many	.	TRBV18	13	TRBJ1-1	TGTGCCAGCAGCCCGGGACAGAACACTGAAGCTTTCTTT	CASSPGQNTEAFF
.	.	TRBV29-1	12	TRBJ1-2	TGCAGCGTTGAGGACAAGCTCTATGGCTACACCTTC	CSVEDKLYGYTF
.	.	TRBV6-6	16	TRBJ1-3	TGTGCCAGCAGTTATTCCGGATCTCCACCTGGAAACACCATATATTTT	CASSYSGSPPGNTIYF
.	.	TRBV5-1	16	TRBJ2-3	TGCGCCAGCAGCTTACAGGGCCGGGGCAGCGCAGATACGCAGTATTTT	CASSLQGRGSADTQYF
.	TRBD2	TRBV5-1	16	TRBJ2-2	TGCGCCAGCAGCCAAACTAGCGGAGCGAACACCGGGGAGCTGTTTTTT	CASSQTSGANTGELFF
many	.	TRBV2	15	TRBJ1-1	TGTGCCAGCAGTGCCCCACAGGTTTTGAACACTGAAGCTTTCTTT	CASSAPQVLNTEAFF
.	TRBD1	TRBV20-1	14	TRBJ1-2	TGCAGTGCTAGAGATGGTACAGGGGCCTATGGCTACACCTTC	CSARDGTGAYGYTF
few	.	TRBV7-2	14	TRBJ2-2	TGTGCCAGCAGCTCCGCGGTGAACACCGGGGAGCTGTTTTTT	CASSSAVNTGELFF
few	.	TRBV4-3	16	TRBJ2-3	TGCGCCAGCAGTCCTCGCCGGGAGAGTTTCACAGATACGCAGTATTTT	CASSPRRESFTDTQYF
few	.	TRBV6-5	13	TRBJ2-1	TGTGCCAGCAGTTACGGTCGTGGCAATGAGCAGTTCTTC	CASSYGRGNEQFF
.	.	TRBV20-1	11	TRBJ2-7	TGCAGTGCTAGACAAGGCTACGAGCAGTACTTC	CSARQGYEQYF
once	.	TRBV7-2	16	TRBJ2-2	TGTGCCAGCAGCCCCCGGGCGGTCGATTACACCGGGGAGCTGTTTTTT	CASSPRAVDYTGELFF
few	.	TRBV20-1	14	TRBJ2-7	TGCAGTGCTAGGCGGCCCGGGGACTCCTACGAGCAGTACTTC	CSARRPGDSYEQYF
few	.	TRBV3-1	17	TRBJ1-1	TGTGCCAGCAGCCCCCAGATTATAACTGTTTTGGACACTGAAGCTTTCTTT	CASSPQIITVLDTEAFF
.	.	TRBV7-2	14	TRBJ1-1	TGTGCCAGCAGCACGCCAGGGGCACACACTGAAGCTTTCTTT	CASSTPGAHTEAFF
.	.	TRBV20-1	10	TRBJ2-7	TGCAGTGCAGCCACGAACGAGCAGTACTTC	CSAATNEQYF
.	.	TRBV15	14	TRBJ1-1	TGTGCCACCAGCCAGGGAGGTCCTTGCACTGAAGCTTTCTTT	CATSQGGPCTEAFF
.	.	TRBV7-8	14	TRBJ2-2	TGTGCCAGCAGCTTAGTTGGGGATAACGGGGAGCTGTTTTTT	CASSLVGDNGELFF
.	.	TRBV10-2	13	TRBJ2-3	TGCGCCAGCAGTGCCCAGGGCACAGATACGCAGTATTTT	CASSAQGTDTQYF
few	.	TRBV12-3/TRBV12-4	12	TRBJ1-6	TGTGCCAGCAGTTGGGCAACTTCGGCCCTCCACTTT	CASSWATSALHF
few	TRBD2	TRBV5-1	12	TRBJ2-7	TGCGCCAGCAGCGAAACTAGCGGAGAGCAGTACTTC	CASSETSGEQYF
.	.	TRBV5-1	14	TRBJ1-1	TGCGCCAGCAGCCCCGTGGCGGGAAACACTGAAGCTTTCTTT	CASSPVAGNTEAFF
.	.	TRBV29-1	17	TRBJ1-2	TGCAGCGTTGCGGGAGGGGTGGACAGAGCCGAAGGCTATGGCTACACCTTC	CSVAGGVDRAEGYGYTF
.	.	TRBV29-1	13	TRBJ2-7	TGCAGCGCCGGCGGGGACGGGATGGGTGAGCAGTACTTC	CSAGGDGMGEQYF
.	TRBD2	TRBV20-1	14	TRBJ2-7	TGCAGTGCTAGAGATATGACTAGCAGCTACGAGCAGTACTTC	CSARDMTSSYEQYF
few	TRBD1	TRBV12-3/TRBV12-4	16	TRBJ2-6	TGTGCCAGCAGTTTGCAAGGGGGCGCTGGGGCCAACGTCCTGACTTTC	CASSLQGGAGANVLTF
.	.	TRBV6-5	14	TRBJ2-3	TGTGCCAGCAGTTACCAGAACCCCCACAGCACGCAGTATTTT	CASSYQNPHSTQYF
few	.	TRBV24-1	11	TRBJ2-4	TGTGCCACCAGCCTTCAAGATCCCCTTTACTTC	CATSLQDPLYF
few	TRBD1	TRBV18	13	TRBJ1-2	TGTGCCAGCTCACCATTTCAGGGGGTCGGCTACACCTTC	CASSPFQGVGYTF
.	.	TRBV6-5	14	TRBJ2-4	TGTGCCAGCAGTTACGCAGGTTCGGCAAACATTCAGTACTTC	CASSYAGSANIQYF
.	TRBD1	TRBV20-1	14	TRBJ1-1	TGCAGTGCTGGGGACAGGGGATTGAACACTGAAGCTTTCTTT	CSAGDRGLNTEAFF
few	.	TRBV12-3/TRBV12-4	14	TRBJ1-5	TGTGCCAGCAGAAAAGGGGCAGGCAATCAGCCCCAGCATTTT	CASRKGAGNQPQHF
many	TRBD1	TRBV6-5	16	TRBJ1-5	TGTGCCAGCAGTTACTCGGCACAGGGGACGGGCGAGCCCCAGCATTTT	CASSYSAQGTGEPQHF